Here is one T cell receptor (beta chain) with its context. This CDR3 contains 14 residues. The germline V gene has CDR1 MNHEY and CDR2 SVGAGI. V lost 5 bases and J lost 0; bases outside the gene matches: 3. The sample originates from a study of control samples from healthy donors and cancer patients. Measured with immunoSEQ multiplex PCR; TCRdb has only the in-frame clones, and not every one. The repertoire holds more than 95,000 clones, with roughly 91% as singletons. Sequenced input: PBMCs. This clonotype was sampled from a man aged 55 to 69 with lung cancer. The rearrangement joins TRBV6-5 to TRBJ1-1; 7 positions match TRBD1. The CDR3 coding sequence is TGTGCCAGCAGTACCGGACAGGTGAACACTGAAGCTTTCTTT. It encodes CASSTGQVNTEAFF.